This T cell receptor beta chain was captured by sequencing in a study of blood T cell repertoires in COVID-19. Overall study: The cDNA or gDNA used as material had been derived from T cells, B-cell-depleted T cells, or PBMCs.

Recruits, aged roughly 18 to 95 years, lived in 25 or so US areas. Donors were grouped by their self-reported clinical history. This CDR3 region has 16 residues. Germline-derived CDR1 and CDR2 are LGHNT and FRNRAP. V dropped 0 bases and J dropped 3; count of bases not matched to a gene: 6. Per the authors' pipeline: Reference gene primer amplification gave estimated nucleated cell counts. Sequencing used immunoSEQ multiplex PCR; TCRdb keeps in-frame clones, though not all of them. V and J calls and clone size come straight from that table; D and trimming were deduced from the DNA. The table shows just over 300,000 clones, with roughly 90% occurring only once.

V usage is TRBV12-5 and J usage is TRBJ1-1; 8 bases align to TRBD1. The material sequenced was PBMCs or T cells enriched from blood (not recorded which). This TCR was sampled from a woman aged 40 to 49 who had recovered from COVID-19. The CDR3 is CASGLVLGQGYTEAFF. CDR3 DNA sequence: TGTGCTAGTGGTTTGGTCCTAGGACAGGGTTACACTGAAGCTTTCTTT.